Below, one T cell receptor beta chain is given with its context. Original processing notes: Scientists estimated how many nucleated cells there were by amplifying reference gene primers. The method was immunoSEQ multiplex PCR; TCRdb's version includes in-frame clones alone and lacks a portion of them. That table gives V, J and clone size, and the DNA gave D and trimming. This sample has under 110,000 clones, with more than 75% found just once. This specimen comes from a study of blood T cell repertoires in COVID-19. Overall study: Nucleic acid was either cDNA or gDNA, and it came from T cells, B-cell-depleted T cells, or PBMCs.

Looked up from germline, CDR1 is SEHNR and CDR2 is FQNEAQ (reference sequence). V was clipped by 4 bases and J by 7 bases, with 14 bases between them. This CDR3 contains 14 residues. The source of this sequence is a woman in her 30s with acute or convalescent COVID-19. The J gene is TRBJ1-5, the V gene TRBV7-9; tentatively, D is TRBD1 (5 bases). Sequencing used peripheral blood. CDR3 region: CASSYGGRGQPQHF. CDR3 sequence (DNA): TGTGCCAGCAGCTACGGGGGTCGGGGACAGCCCCAGCATTTT.